A selection of T cell receptor beta chains follows, all from one sample in a study of blood T cell repertoires in COVID-19. The table came from immunoSEQ multiplex PCR; TCRdb's copy has only in-frame clones and leaves some out. This sample has over 150,000 clones, with roughly 88% found just once. Sequenced sample: peripheral blood. The origin of the receptors is a woman aged 40 to 55 with COVID-19, enrolled during active disease. Each CDR3 is given with its conserved first and last residue. A D gene is named only where the DNA matches it firmly. Not all rows give a size; the values are once, few, many and, for expanded clones, a class.

j_gene: TRBJ2-2; v_gene: TRBV5-6; abundance: -; d_gene: TRBD2; CDR3nt: TGTGCCAGCAGCTTGGAGCTCCAGCGGGGGGACACCGGGGAGCTGTTTTTT; CDR3aa: CASSLELQRGDTGELFF
j_gene: TRBJ2-7; v_gene: TRBV10-3; abundance: once; d_gene: -; CDR3nt: TGTGCCATCAATTGGGGGCAGGGCTCGTCCGAGCAGTACTTC; CDR3aa: CAINWGQGSSEQYF
j_gene: TRBJ1-6; v_gene: TRBV19; abundance: once; d_gene: -; CDR3nt: TGTGCCAGTAGTAAAGCAGGGTACGGAAATTCACCCCTCCACTTT; CDR3aa: CASSKAGYGNSPLHF
j_gene: TRBJ1-1; v_gene: TRBV6-5; abundance: few; d_gene: -; CDR3nt: TGTGCCAGCACCTCGGGGGAAGGGTGGGCTGAAGCTTTCTTT; CDR3aa: CASTSGEGWAEAFF
j_gene: TRBJ2-1; v_gene: TRBV7-2; abundance: -; d_gene: -; CDR3nt: TGTGCCAGCAGCGCAAATAGCCACAATGAGCAGTTCTTC; CDR3aa: CASSANSHNEQFF
j_gene: TRBJ2-3; v_gene: TRBV6-5; abundance: -; d_gene: -; CDR3nt: TGTGCCAGCAGTTCGTTGGATACGCAGTATTTT; CDR3aa: CASSSLDTQYF
j_gene: TRBJ1-2; v_gene: TRBV29-1; abundance: -; d_gene: -; CDR3nt: TGCAGCGTTGAAGATCCCCTGGCTCCCGACTATGGCTACACCTTC; CDR3aa: CSVEDPLAPDYGYTF
j_gene: TRBJ1-2; v_gene: TRBV6-5; abundance: -; d_gene: TRBD1; CDR3nt: TGTGCCAGCAGTTACTCTTCCGCCAGGGGGCGAGGCTACACCTTC; CDR3aa: CASSYSSARGRGYTF
j_gene: TRBJ2-5; v_gene: TRBV12-3/TRBV12-4; abundance: -; d_gene: -; CDR3nt: TGTGCCAGCAGTTTAGGGCTGGTTGCCCAGTACTTC; CDR3aa: CASSLGLVAQYF
j_gene: TRBJ1-1; v_gene: TRBV21-1; abundance: -; d_gene: -; CDR3nt: TGTGCCAGCACCACACAGGGAACTGAAGCTTTCTTT; CDR3aa: CASTTQGTEAFF
j_gene: TRBJ2-2; v_gene: TRBV19; abundance: -; d_gene: -; CDR3nt: TGTGCCAGTAGTATAGATCAGGGTGCCGGGGAGCTGTTTTTT; CDR3aa: CASSIDQGAGELFF
j_gene: TRBJ2-5; v_gene: TRBV6-1; abundance: -; d_gene: -; CDR3nt: TGTGCCAGCAGTGAAGCTAGAGCGGCGGGGGAGACCCAGTACTTC; CDR3aa: CASSEARAAGETQYF